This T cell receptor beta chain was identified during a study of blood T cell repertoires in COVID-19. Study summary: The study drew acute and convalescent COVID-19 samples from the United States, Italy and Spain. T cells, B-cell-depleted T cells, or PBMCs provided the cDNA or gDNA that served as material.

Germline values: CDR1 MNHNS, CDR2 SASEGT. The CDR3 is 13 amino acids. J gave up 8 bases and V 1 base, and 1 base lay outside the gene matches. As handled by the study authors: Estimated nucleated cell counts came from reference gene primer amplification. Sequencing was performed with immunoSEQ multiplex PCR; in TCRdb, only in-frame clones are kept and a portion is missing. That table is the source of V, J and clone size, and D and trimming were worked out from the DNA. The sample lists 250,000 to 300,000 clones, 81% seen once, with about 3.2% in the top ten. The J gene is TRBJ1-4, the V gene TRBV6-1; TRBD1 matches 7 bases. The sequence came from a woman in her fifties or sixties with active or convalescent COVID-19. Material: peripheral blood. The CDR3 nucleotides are TGTGCCAGCAGTGAAGGACAGGGCGAAAAACTGTTTTTT. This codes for CASSEGQGEKLFF.